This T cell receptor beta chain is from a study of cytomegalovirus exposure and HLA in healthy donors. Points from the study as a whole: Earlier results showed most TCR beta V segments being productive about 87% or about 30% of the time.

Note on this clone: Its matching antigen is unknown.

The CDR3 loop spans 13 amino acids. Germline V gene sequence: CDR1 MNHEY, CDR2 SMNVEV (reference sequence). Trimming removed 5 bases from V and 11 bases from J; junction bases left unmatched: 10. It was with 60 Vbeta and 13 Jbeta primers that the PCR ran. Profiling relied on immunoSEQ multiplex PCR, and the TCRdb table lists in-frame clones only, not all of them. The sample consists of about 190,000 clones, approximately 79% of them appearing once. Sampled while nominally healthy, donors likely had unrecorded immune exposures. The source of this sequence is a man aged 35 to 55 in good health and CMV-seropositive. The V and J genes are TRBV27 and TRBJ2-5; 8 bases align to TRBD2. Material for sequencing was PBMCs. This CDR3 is CASSDRLAWEQYF. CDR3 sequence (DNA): TGTGCCAGCAGTGACAGACTAGCGTGGGAGCAGTACTTC.